Following are 19 T cell receptor beta chains from one sample sequenced in a study of human T cells and chemical hapten exposure. Sample time point: patch test 2, 6 weeks after DPC sensitization. The treatment denotes: therapeutic diphenylcyclopropenone sensitization with weekly scalp DPC. Via MiXCR, TCRdb re-called the RACE reads, giving one row per CDR3 protein. The repertoire has fewer than 85,000 distinct CDR3 sequences, roughly 10% of them found once; the top ten carry around 2.5%. Sample: whole blood, taken in connection with sensitization to the hapten diphenylcyclopropenone (DPC). The receptors here all came from a woman aged 25 to 45 with alopecia areata. Some clones in this sample may be carry-over from other donors' samples.

The sample holds many counts of this clonotype. The genes are TRBV7-8 and TRBJ1-3; 9 bases are shared with TRBD1. The germline V gene has CDR1 SGHVS and CDR2 FQNEAQ. CDR3 length: 15 residues. The V gene end was trimmed by 4 bases and the J gene end by 4 bases; junction bases not matched to a gene: 5. The CDR3 protein is CASSSYRGRGNTIYF. In DNA form, the CDR3 reads TGTGCCAGCAGCTCGTACAGGGGGCGCGGAAACACCATATATTTT.

This clonotype was picked up a small number of times. The rearrangement links TRBV20-1 to TRBJ1-1; tentative D call: TRBD1 (5 bases). This CDR3 contains 14 residues. V was trimmed by 7 bases and J by 0 bases, leaving 15 bases between them. The germline V gene encodes CDR1 DFQATT and CDR2 SNEGSKA (reference sequence). CDR3 in amino acids: CSGGGVSLNTEAFF. For the CDR3, the DNA is TGCAGTGGGGGGGGTGTCTCCTTGAACACTGAAGCTTTCTTT.

This clonotype was found many times. The chain joins TRBV7-9 to TRBJ1-4, with no clear D. Trimming pared 4 bases from V and 0 bases from J, leaving 9 bases between. The CDR3 is 15 amino acids. Germline CDR1 reads SEHNR; CDR2 reads FQNEAQ (reference sequence). CDR3 loop: CASSSGEATNEKLFF. In DNA, the CDR3 is TGTGCCAGCAGCTCCGGTGAAGCAACTAATGAAAAACTGTTTTTT. The complete variable domain, with remaining parts taken from reference TRBV7-9 and TRBJ1-4, reads DTGVSQNPRHKITKRGQNVTFRCDPISEHNRLYWYRQTLGQGPEFLTYFQNEAQLEKSRLLSDRFSAERPKGSFSTLEIQRTEQGDSAMYLCASSSGEATNEKLFFGSGTQLSVL.

This clonotype occurred many times. The rearrangement joins TRBV11-2 to TRBJ2-1; 11 bases are a match to TRBD2. Unmatched junction bases numbered 10, after V lost 6 bases and J lost 9 bases. Germline V lookup: CDR1 SGHAT, CDR2 FQNNGV. The CDR3 contains 15 residues. The chain's CDR3 is CASSPTSGRRSEQFF. DNA for the CDR3: TGTGCCAGCAGTCCCACTAGCGGGAGACGGAGTGAGCAGTTCTTC. Supplemented by reference TRBV11-2 and TRBJ2-1, the full variable domain reads EAGVAQSPRYKIIEKRQSVAFWCNPISGHATLYWYQQILGQGPKLLIQFQNNGVVDDSQLPKDRFSAERLKGVDSTLKIQPAKLEDSAVYLCASSPTSGRRSEQFFGPGTRLTVL.

This clonotype was detected many times. The chain carries TRBV5-6 and TRBJ2-3; 13 bases agree with TRBD2. The V gene's germline CDR1 is SGHDT and CDR2 YYEEEE. J gave up 9 bases and V 4 bases, and 11 bases lay outside the gene matches. This CDR3 is built from 16 residues. This CDR3 is CASSATSGRASWTQYF. The CDR3 DNA reads as TGTGCCAGCAGCGCAACTAGCGGGAGGGCCTCATGGACGCAGTATTTT.

This clonotype was detected only a few times. The CDR3 coding sequence is TGCAGTGCTAGGTCCCACAGTCTCTCTGGAAACACCATATATTTT. Protein sequence: CSARSHSLSGNTIYF. This rearrangement joins TRBV20-1 to TRBJ1-3; D call uncertain. The CDR3 spans 15 residues. V gave up 3 bases and J gave up 0 bases, with 12 bases separating them. CDR1 is DFQATT, CDR2 SNEGSKA, per germline (reference sequence).

At least ten counts were recorded for this clonotype. V and J are TRBV6-1 and TRBJ2-1; D may correspond to TRBD1 or TRBD2 (5 bases each). Per the germline V gene, CDR1 is MNHNS and CDR2 is SASEGT. Trimming pared 4 bases from V and 4 bases from J, leaving 11 bases between. This CDR3 contains 14 residues. The chain's CDR3 is CASSAGRPYNEQFF. The CDR3, as DNA: TGTGCCAGCAGTGCGGGACGCCCTTACAATGAGCAGTTCTTC.

This clonotype was recorded at least ten times. The V and J genes are TRBV15 and TRBJ1-1, with 9 bases matching TRBD1. The V gene's germline CDR1 is LNHNV and CDR2 YYDKDF (reference sequence). The CDR3 loop spans 14 amino acids. Losses at the gene ends were 5 bases for V and 8 bases for J; bases not matched to a gene: 9. CDR3 coding DNA: TGTGCCACCAGCCCCCCGGACAGGGGCCGAGAAGCTTTCTTT. This sequence encodes CATSPPDRGREAFF. Drawing the rest from reference TRBV15 and TRBJ1-1, the complete variable domain is DAMVIQNPRYQVTQFGKPVTLSCSQTLNHNVMYWYQQKSSQAPKLLFHYYDKDFNNEADTPDNFQSRRPNTSFCFLDIRSPGLGDTAMYLCATSPPDRGREAFFGQGTRLTVV.

This clonotype was found many times. The gene calls are TRBV9 and TRBJ2-2; no definite D call. Germline V lookup: CDR1 SGDLS, CDR2 YYNGEE. The CDR3 sequence is 13 residues long. Trimming shortened V by 4 bases and J by 6 bases, and 10 bases separated the two germline ends. The CDR3 loop reads CASSTRAAGELFF. In nucleotides, the CDR3 is TGTGCCAGCAGCACAAGGGCGGCCGGGGAGCTGTTTTTT.

This clonotype was counted many times. V gene TRBV4-3 combines with J gene TRBJ2-4, with 13 bases lining up with TRBD2. The CDR3 has 20 residues. Germline loops: CDR1 LGHNA, CDR2 YSLEER. The ends lost 0 bases at V and 3 bases at J; junction bases unmatched: 11. CDR3 region: CASSQELAGGPGLSKNIQYF. CDR3 DNA sequence: TGCGCCAGCAGCCAAGAACTAGCGGGAGGGCCCGGTTTAAGCAAAAACATTCAGTACTTC.

The rearrangement uses TRBV29-1 and TRBJ2-3; no definite D call. Germline V lookup: CDR1 SQVTM, CDR2 ANQGSEA. The CDR3 totals 14 residues. With 4 bases removed from V and 6 bases from J, the gap between germline ends came to 17 bases. The CDR3: CSVANGVGRDTQYF. CDR3 nucleotides: TGCAGCGTTGCGAATGGGGTAGGACGGGATACGCAGTATTTT.

This clonotype was picked up many times. The chain has TRBV3-1 and TRBJ1-6, with no clear D. Germline CDR1 and CDR2: LGHDT and YNNKEL (reference sequence). The V end was cut by 3 bases, the J end by 1 base, with 4 bases between. The CDR3 has 14 amino acids. CDR3 loop: CASSQGSYNSPLHF. CDR3 nucleotides: TGTGCCAGCAGCCAGGGGTCCTATAATTCACCCCTCCACTTT.

In this sample, this clonotype turned up a few times. The V and J genes are TRBV12-3 or TRBV12-4 and TRBJ1-4; 9 positions match TRBD1. The CDR3 sequence is 14 residues long. Trimming took 6 bases from V and 5 from J; bases not matched to a gene: 4. CDR3 sequence reads: CASRAGQGNEKLFF. The CDR3 coding sequence is TGTGCCAGCAGAGCGGGACAGGGAAATGAAAAACTGTTTTTT.

This rearrangement joins TRBV3-1 to TRBJ2-3; a possible D gene is TRBD2 (6 bases). With 1 base removed from V and 5 bases from J, the gap between germline ends came to 13 bases. Germline CDR1 LGHDT, CDR2 YNNKEL (reference sequence). This CDR3 contains 15 residues. The CDR3 coding sequence is TGTGCCAGCAGCCAAGGAGGACTAAGGGTAGATACGCAGTATTTT. It codes for CASSQGGLRVDTQYF.

This clonotype was detected ten times or more. This chain links TRBV14 with TRBJ2-3, with a possible D match to TRBD1 (5 bases). V was cut by 0 bases and J by 2 bases, with 12 bases left in between. Per germline, CDR1 SGHDN and CDR2 FVKESK. The CDR3 is 16 amino acids. As DNA, the CDR3 is TGTGCCAGCAGCCAAGATAGGGGTAGCCACACAGATACGCAGTATTTT. Protein sequence: CASSQDRGSHTDTQYF.

V usage is TRBV6-6 and J usage is TRBJ2-3; D remains unclear. Trimming cost V 2 bases and J 4 bases, with 19 bases left between them. Germline CDR1 reads MNHNY; CDR2 reads SVGAGI (reference sequence). The length of the CDR3 is 17 residues. DNA for the CDR3: TGTGCCAGCAGTTACCTCCCTCTCCATAAAGATGCAGATACGCAGTATTTT. Encoded protein: CASSYLPLHKDADTQYF.

The chain is built from TRBV4-3 and TRBJ2-4; TRBD2 matches 7 bases. The length of the CDR3 is 13 residues. Germline trimming cut 5 bases from V and 6 bases from J; bases unmatched to any gene: 4. Germline CDR1 and CDR2: LGHNA and YSLEER. The CDR3 sequence: CASSEGGANIQYF. CDR3 nucleotides: TGCGCCAGCAGCGAGGGAGGGGCAAACATTCAGTACTTC.

This clonotype was seen a few times. The chain is built from TRBV11-2 and TRBJ2-1; TRBD1 agrees at 7 bases. Germline-derived CDR1 and CDR2 are SGHAT and FQNNGV. V shed 2 bases and J 5 bases; nucleotides not matched to a gene: 18. The CDR3 loop spans 19 amino acids. The CDR3 DNA reads as TGTGCCAGCAGCTTATCCACCGGTCCCCCGACAGGGAAGAACAATGAGCAGTTCTTC. Translating it yields CASSLSTGPPTGKNNEQFF.

In this sample, this clonotype turned up a few times. The chain joins TRBV7-2 to TRBJ2-2, with D hard to call. Germline V gene data show CDR1 as SGHTA and CDR2 as FQGNSA. The V and J ends lost 6 bases and 2 bases respectively, with 10 bases between them. This CDR3 is built from 14 residues. The DNA of the CDR3 is TGTGCCAGCAGATTCCAGGTTAACACCGGGGAGCTGTTTTTT. Amino acid sequence: CASRFQVNTGELFF.